These 14 T cell receptor beta chains were sequenced from one sample in a study of beta chain features in type 1 diabetes. For these TCRs, the target antigens are not known. Expressed TCRB transcripts were sequenced because the entire RNA isolate underwent reverse transcription. The method was immunoSEQ multiplex PCR; TCRdb's version includes in-frame clones alone and lacks a portion of them. Of 35,000 to 45,000 clones listed, approximately 70% are singletons. General study points: TCRB CDR3s from Type 1 diabetes patients were moderately but significantly shorter in all four CD4+ subsets.

The specimen was Tregs from blood. These TCRs come from a young man with type 1 diabetes. Some clones in this sample may be carry-over from other donors' samples.

The J gene is TRBJ2-5, the V gene TRBV7-2, with no clear D. The CDR3 extends over 14 amino acids. The germline V gene encodes CDR1 SGHTA and CDR2 FQGNSA. With 0 bases removed from V and 4 bases from J, the gap between germline ends came to 9 bases. CDR3 nucleotide sequence: TGTGCCAGCAGCTTAGCCTGGCAGGTAGAGACCCAGTACTTC. Translation gives CASSLAWQVETQYF.

The rearrangement uses TRBV2 and TRBJ2-4; 11 positions match TRBD2. The CDR3 consists of 15 residues. V lost 6 bases and J lost 1; bases outside the gene matches: 2. Germline V lookup: CDR1 SNHLY, CDR2 FYNNEI. CDR3 region: CASSRTSGAKNIQYF. CDR3 DNA: TGTGCCAGCAGCCGGACTAGCGGGGCCAAAAACATTCAGTACTTC.

Only one count was recorded for this clone. The CDR3 is CASKLDRGQETQYF. CDR3 sequence (DNA): TGTGCCAGCAAGTTGGACAGGGGACAAGAGACCCAGTACTTC. The V and J genes are TRBV27 and TRBJ2-5, with 9 positions matching TRBD1. V was pared by 7 bases and J by 2 bases, with 5 bases of the junction left unmatched. Germline-derived CDR1 and CDR2 are MNHEY and SMNVEV (reference sequence). The CDR3 is made up of 14 amino acids.

This clone has a handful of counts. CDR3 DNA: TGTGCCAGCACCTATCTGGGGGGTGGAGAGACCCAGTACTTC. Protein: CASTYLGGGETQYF. The rearrangement links TRBV5-4 to TRBJ2-5, with a tentative D call TRBD2 (6 bases). Germline CDR1 is SGHNT and CDR2 is YYREEE (reference sequence). This CDR3 spans 14 amino acids. V was pared by 6 bases and J by 4 bases, with 16 bases between.

Here the CDR3 reads CSVLPLGQGIDEQYF. In DNA form, the CDR3 reads TGCAGCGTCCTCCCGCTGGGACAGGGGATCGACGAGCAGTACTTC. The V call is TRBV29-1, the J call TRBJ2-7; 10 nucleotides line up with TRBD1. V dropped 6 bases and J dropped 5; count of bases not matched to a gene: 13. The CDR3 consists of 15 residues. Germline-derived CDR1 and CDR2 are SQVTM and ANQGSEA.

The chain uses TRBV5-1 and TRBJ2-6; TRBD1 matches 7 bases. With 3 bases clipped from V and 4 bases from J, the junction kept 4 bases outside the gene matches. The CDR3 has 15 amino acids. The germline CDR1 and CDR2 sequences are SGHRS and YFSETQ. In DNA, the CDR3 is TGCGCCAGCAGCTCACAGGGGACGGGGGCCAACGTCCTGACTTTC. Its protein product is CASSSQGTGANVLTF. Based on the CDR3 plus reference TRBV5-1 and TRBJ2-6, the full variable domain is KAGVTQTPRYLIKTRGQQVTLSCSPISGHRSVSWYQQTPGQGLQFLFEYFSETQRNKGNFPGRFSGRQFSNSRSEMNVSTLELGDSALYLCASSSQGTGANVLTFGAGSRLTVL.

This clone appeared a few times. The V call is TRBV11-2, the J call TRBJ2-3, with unresolved D. CDR3 length: 13 amino acids. Germline V CDR1 and CDR2: SGHAT, FQNNGV. Trimming left V 5 bases short and J 2 bases short, with 8 bases between. The CDR3: CASSTPPTDTQYF. The CDR3, as DNA: TGTGCCAGCAGCACACCCCCCACAGATACGCAGTATTTT.

CDR3 in DNA: TGTGCCAGTAGTATAAGGCTGGGGCAGCCTTACGAGCAGTACTTC. This encodes CASSIRLGQPYEQYF. The chain couples TRBV19 to TRBJ2-7, with TRBD1 as a possible D gene (5 bases). The germline V and J ends were trimmed by 2 bases and 4 bases, with 15 bases remaining between them. CDR3 length: 15 residues. Germline CDR1 LNHDA, CDR2 SQIVND (reference sequence).

V is TRBV5-1 and J is TRBJ2-1; a weak D match, TRBD1 (6 bases). This CDR3 has 15 amino acids. Trimming cost V 0 bases and J 6 bases, with 13 bases left between them. Per the germline V gene, CDR1 is SGHRS and CDR2 is YFSETQ. In nucleotides, the CDR3 is TGCGCCAGCAGCTTGGTACGGGTAGGGGGCAATGAGCAGTTCTTC. Translated: CASSLVRVGGNEQFF.

This chain uses TRBV28 with TRBJ1-1; no clear D gene. Looked up from germline, CDR1 is MDHEN and CDR2 is SYDVKM. V dropped 10 bases and J dropped 8 bases, with 11 bases sitting between them. There are 10 residues in the CDR3. CDR3 amino acids: CATTRGEAFF. CDR3 coding DNA: TGTGCCACTACCCGAGGAGAAGCTTTCTTT.

The chain links TRBV5-1 to TRBJ2-1, with D possibly matching TRBD2 (7 bases). Germline lookup yields CDR1 SGHRS and CDR2 YFSETQ. This CDR3 spans 14 amino acids. Trimming removed 0 bases at V and 9 bases at J, with 13 bases between. CDR3 sequence reads: CASSLEGGGIEQFF. The CDR3 region has the DNA TGCGCCAGCAGCTTGGAGGGAGGGGGAATTGAGCAGTTCTTC.

The J gene is TRBJ1-1, the V gene TRBV2; D is ambiguous. V lost 8 bases, J lost 2 bases, and 15 bases lay in between. The germline V gene encodes CDR1 SNHLY and CDR2 FYNNEI. The CDR3 contains 14 residues. The CDR3 loop reads CASSLRLANTEAFF. For the CDR3, the DNA is TGTGCCAGCTCCCTGAGGCTGGCAAACACTGAAGCTTTCTTT.

The chain has TRBV7-3 and TRBJ2-1, with 13 nucleotides matching TRBD2. Losses at the gene ends were 5 bases for V and 2 bases for J; bases not matched to a gene: 12. CDR1 is SGHTA, CDR2 FQGTGA, per germline. The CDR3 extends over 19 amino acids. Here the CDR3 DNA reads TGTGCCAGCAGCCCTACACGTGGGACTAGCGGGGCCCCCTACAATGAGCAGTTCTTC. This codes for CASSPTRGTSGAPYNEQFF.

This rearrangement joins TRBV28 to TRBJ2-5; no reliable D call. The J call may be incorrect, as the DNA end agrees better with TRBJ2-7. Germline V CDR1 and CDR2: MDHEN, SYDVKM. CDR3 length: 12 residues. In nucleotides, the CDR3 is TGTGCCAGCAGTTTATACAGCTACGAGCAGTACTTC. This translates into CASSLYSYEQYF.